This T cell receptor (beta chain) is drawn from a study of regulatory T cells in long-lasting Graves disease (dated by TCRdb to about 2021). Notes on the research overall: Persistent Graves' disease was defined as persistently positive TSH receptor autoantibodies together with antithyroid drug treatment for over 5 years. Persistent Graves' disease patients in the clinical cohort had taken antithyroid drugs for 8 to 12 years on average. Patients with persistent Graves' disease were compared with patients with newly diagnosed Graves' disease using TCR sequencing and RNA sequencing of peripheral blood. A total of about 33 samples were covered by TCR sequencing, comprising some 13 persistent and roughly 20 newly diagnosed Graves' disease patients. The study was conducted in China and was registered as a clinical trial. On the study overall, not on this receptor specifically: Patients with persistent disease shared more public clonotypes (approximately 2,500) than newly diagnosed patients did (about 1,000). Only the TCR beta chain was sequenced and analyzed. Persistent Graves' disease patients showed lower TCR Shannon entropy and fewer highly expanded clones than newly diagnosed patients, suggesting clonal expansion. Peripheral blood alone was examined, since thyroid tissue, which constituted the primary lesion, could not be accessed. The authors acknowledged the small sample size as a limitation that may reduce accuracy. TRBV28, TRBJ1-2 and TRBJ2-5 were preferentially used in persistent disease, while TRBV20-1 and TRBJ2-1 were favored in newly diagnosed disease.

This clonotype was detected many times. Its antigen remains undetermined. Base quality data are lacking; no much larger clone is found one base away. Sample time point, as interpreted from the label and publication: persistent/refractory GD, antithyroid drugs over 5 years with positive TRAb. For both TCR sequencing and RNA sequencing, RNA was extracted from PBMCs using TRIzol. The diagnosis of Graves' disease was made according to American Thyroid Association guidelines. Patients were recruited from an endocrinology department in Xi'an, China. Each patient gave approximately 9 milliliters of peripheral blood, collected in an EDTA anticoagulant tube. Ficoll Paque Plus density gradient separation was used to isolate PBMCs, and no further T cell sorting was done. An Agilent 2100 Bioanalyzer and agarose gel were used to check RNA quality, and a NanoDrop 2000 was used to measure RNA concentration. Relative to germline, V is missing 0 bases and J is missing 2 bases, with 10 bases of the junction outside any gene match. The germline V gene provides CDR1 MNHEY and CDR2 SVGAGI. Measured from the cysteine to the phenylalanine, the CDR3 is 17 residues long. Only the CDR3 DNA is retained, 51 bases long and in frame from the first base.

To prepare the library, multiplex PCR was applied. Sequenced using an Illumina HiSeq 4000. CDR3 regions were amplified by Arm-PCR with iRepertoire HTBI primers to construct TCR beta libraries. Gel purification was performed on PCR products prior to sequencing. Under the source paper's analysis protocol: Gene usage analysis of CDR3 amino acid clonotypes used the approximately 62 TRBV and some 13 TRBJ segments found across samples. COPE and FqMerger were used to merge the filtered high-quality paired reads into contigs. BLAST was used to align contigs to IMGT TRBV, TRBD and TRBJ reference genes, and CDR3 was defined according to IMGT. Any clonotype with a frequency above 0.1% was counted as a highly expanded clone. Shannon entropy served as the measure of repertoire diversity, while the Gini coefficient captured V-J evenness. A clonotype was considered public if more than one individual shared it. TCRdb handled the public reads itself, with Q25 trimming in fastp and clone calling in MiXCR, and kept productive beta chains. Entries that share a CDR3 protein sequence are merged under the most common genes and DNA. The V and J calls were determined by TCRdb, not by the authors. The table for this sample lists around 400,000 distinct CDR3 sequences; around a fifth of them were counted only once. The ten largest make up more than 13% of the sample.

The specimen was peripheral blood mononuclear cells (PBMCs), collected when the disease was refractory, from a patient treated with antithyroid drugs. The chain is made from TRBV6-5 and TRBJ2-7; TRBD2 matches 7 bases in the middle. This clonotype was sampled from a female donor with Graves disease. The DNA sequence reads TGTGCCAGCAGTTACTCACCGTGGACTAGGACAACCTACGAGCAGTACTTC. This translates into CASSYSPWTRTTYEQYF.